These T cell receptor beta chains were read from a single sample in a study of identical twins. TCRdb re-analysed the 5' RACE reads in MiXCR, keeping a single row per CDR3 protein. The sample contains more than 350,000 distinct CDR3 sequences, 7% to 9.5% of which appear only once. The material sequenced was naive T cells sorted from blood. The source is a woman aged 50 to 60 in good health. Each CDR3 is given with its conserved first and last residue. A D gene is named only where the DNA matches it firmly. Clone size, where shown, is once, few, many, or a class for clones that have expanded.

>-|TRBJ2-3|16|TRBD2|TRBV20-1
CSARGLAVRITDTQYF
TGCAGTGCTAGAGGTCTAGCGGTGCGGATCACAGATACGCAGTATTTT
>medium-sized|TRBJ2-1|11|-|TRBV5-6
CASNLYNEQFF
TGTGCCAGCAACCTATACAATGAGCAGTTCTTC
>many|TRBJ2-1|13|TRBD2|TRBV12-3/TRBV12-4
CASSLLAANEQFF
TGTGCCAGCAGTCTACTAGCGGCGAATGAGCAGTTCTTC
>many|TRBJ2-2|16|-|TRBV7-8
CASIQGPGRGTGELFF
TGTGCCAGCATCCAAGGACCGGGGCGAGGCACCGGGGAGCTGTTTTTT
>-|TRBJ2-1|18|TRBD2|TRBV14
CASSHPGTSGNVYNEQFF
TGTGCCAGCAGCCATCCGGGGACTAGCGGAAATGTATACAATGAGCAGTTCTTC
>-|TRBJ2-2|14|-|TRBV6-5
CASRGRDPPGELFF
TGTGCCAGCAGAGGCCGGGACCCACCAGGGGAGCTGTTTTTT
>-|TRBJ2-2|17|TRBD2|TRBV4-1
CASSQGGLAGGTGELFF
TGCGCCAGCAGCCAAGGAGGCCTAGCGGGAGGAACCGGGGAGCTGTTTTTT
>-|TRBJ1-1|13|-|TRBV5-1
CASSLEGYTDAFF
TGCGCCAGCAGCTTGGAAGGGTACACTGACGCTTTCTTT
>-|TRBJ1-2|14|TRBD1|TRBV5-6
CASSSQGRNYGYTF
TGTGCCAGCAGCTCACAGGGGAGGAACTATGGCTACACCTTC
>-|TRBJ1-1|13|TRBD1|TRBV27
CASKTGGFTEAFF
TGTGCCAGTAAAACAGGGGGCTTTACTGAAGCTTTCTTT
>few|TRBJ1-1|16|-|TRBV5-1
CASSLASGGASTEAFF
TGCGCCAGCAGCTTGGCGTCTGGGGGGGCTAGCACTGAAGCTTTCTTT
>few|TRBJ1-1|15|-|TRBV4-1
CASSQDPGGDTEAFF
TGCGCCAGCAGCCAAGATCCAGGTGGGGACACTGAAGCTTTCTTT
>-|TRBJ2-7|15|-|TRBV2
CASRIEAGSAYEQYF
TGTGCCAGCCGGATAGAGGCAGGGAGCGCCTACGAGCAGTACTTC
>-|TRBJ2-5|10|-|TRBV20-1
CSATRETQYF
TGCAGTGCTACTCGGGAGACCCAGTACTTC
>few|TRBJ2-2|15|-|TRBV29-1
CSVNGPKSNTGELFF
TGCAGCGTTAACGGTCCTAAATCGAACACCGGGGAGCTGTTTTTT
>-|TRBJ2-1|16|-|TRBV21-1
CASRIGQGPSYNEQFF
TGTGCCAGCAGAATCGGACAGGGGCCCTCCTACAATGAGCAGTTCTTC
>few|TRBJ2-7|15|-|TRBV18
CASSPRLDESYEQYF
TGTGCCAGCTCACCACGGTTGGACGAGTCCTACGAGCAGTACTTC
>few|TRBJ1-1|14|TRBD1|TRBV5-1
CASSLTGVGTEAFF
TGCGCCAGCAGCTTAACAGGGGTTGGGACTGAAGCTTTCTTT
>few|TRBJ2-5|16|-|TRBV12-3/TRBV12-4
CASSLGSQGFRKTQYF
TGTGCCAGCAGTTTGGGGTCTCAGGGGTTTCGAAAGACCCAGTACTTC
>many|TRBJ2-3|16|TRBD2|TRBV12-3/TRBV12-4
CASSPVSGMGTDTQYF
TGTGCCAGCAGTCCCGTAAGCGGGATGGGGACAGATACGCAGTATTTT
>few|TRBJ2-1|15|-|TRBV9
CASTVGVYSYNEQFF
TGTGCCAGCACCGTGGGAGTTTACTCCTACAATGAGCAGTTCTTC
>-|TRBJ1-2|14|TRBD1|TRBV5-1
CASSWGQANYGYTF
TGCGCCAGCAGCTGGGGACAGGCAAACTATGGCTACACCTTC
>many|TRBJ1-1|16|-|TRBV5-1
CASSPIPGHSNTEAFF
TGCGCCAGCAGCCCGATCCCTGGACACTCCAACACTGAAGCTTTCTTT
>-|TRBJ1-5|16|TRBD1|TRBV4-1
CASSRRLSDRDQPQHF
TGCGCCAGCAGCCGACGACTTTCCGACAGGGACCAGCCCCAGCATTTT
>-|TRBJ2-7|13|-|TRBV27
CASSFGPVYEQYF
TGTGCCAGCAGTTTTGGGCCAGTATACGAGCAGTACTTC
>many|TRBJ1-3|14|-|TRBV20-1
CSASKDSSGNTIYF
TGCAGTGCTAGTAAGGACTCCTCTGGAAACACCATATATTTT
>few|TRBJ2-4|17|-|TRBV7-8
CASSLSQGGLAKNIQYF
TGTGCCAGCAGCTTAAGTCAGGGGGGACTAGCCAAAAACATTCAGTACTTC
>few|TRBJ2-1|12|-|TRBV29-1
CSVAASLNEQFF
TGCAGCGTTGCGGCTTCTCTCAATGAGCAGTTCTTC
>-|TRBJ1-6|15|TRBD1|TRBV5-1
CASSLEDRGNSPLHF
TGCGCCAGCAGCTTGGAGGACAGGGGGAATTCACCCCTCCACTTT
>few|TRBJ2-2|13|-|TRBV5-1
CASSFSGPGELFF
TGCGCCAGCAGCTTTTCAGGGCCCGGGGAGCTGTTTTTT
>-|TRBJ1-3|16|-|TRBV12-2
CASRLAQGTDGNTIYF
TGTGCAAGTCGCTTAGCGCAGGGGACAGATGGAAACACCATATATTTT
>-|TRBJ2-2|15|TRBD1|TRBV6-5
CASSYSQGASGELFF
TGTGCCAGCAGTTATTCGCAGGGGGCGTCCGGGGAGCTGTTTTTT
>many|TRBJ1-1|15|-|TRBV7-2
CASQPPYAGDTEAFF
TGTGCCAGCCAACCCCCGTACGCAGGGGACACTGAAGCTTTCTTT
>-|TRBJ2-5|13|-|TRBV12-3/TRBV12-4
CASSQGWAETQYF
TGTGCCAGCAGTCAGGGGTGGGCTGAGACCCAGTACTTC
>few|TRBJ1-6|12|-|TRBV13
CASSFGGSPLHF
TGTGCCAGCAGCTTTGGGGGATCACCCCTCCACTTT
>many|TRBJ1-2|15|TRBD1|TRBV5-1
CASSLVGDRVDGYTF
TGCGCCAGCAGCTTGGTCGGGGACAGGGTCGATGGCTACACCTTC
>few|TRBJ2-5|13|-|TRBV11-2
CASSIQGRETQYF
TGTGCCAGCAGTATACAGGGCCGGGAGACCCAGTACTTC
>-|TRBJ2-1|15|-|TRBV12-3/TRBV12-4
CASSSIGRLTSEQFF
TGTGCCAGCAGTTCTATCGGACGGTTGACAAGCGAGCAGTTCTTC
>-|TRBJ2-3|13|-|TRBV11-2
CASSLRGASPQYF
TGTGCCAGCAGCTTGAGGGGAGCGTCACCGCAGTATTTT
>many|TRBJ2-1|14|-|TRBV11-2
CASSLFIGGPEQFF
TGTGCCAGCAGCTTATTCATCGGGGGCCCTGAGCAGTTCTTC
>few|TRBJ2-5|13|-|TRBV5-6
CASSPGHGETQYF
TGTGCCAGCAGCCCTGGACACGGAGAGACCCAGTACTTC
>many|TRBJ2-1|10|-|TRBV20-1
CSARRTEQFF
TGCAGTGCTAGGAGGACAGAGCAGTTCTTC
>few|TRBJ2-5|13|-|TRBV5-1
CASSLPVEETQYF
TGCGCCAGCAGCTTACCCGTTGAAGAGACCCAGTACTTC
>few|TRBJ2-3|15|TRBD1|TRBV5-1
CASSLTGGHSDTQYF
TGCGCCAGCAGCCTAACAGGGGGCCATTCAGATACGCAGTATTTT
>many|TRBJ2-3|11|-|TRBV29-1
CSVEERDTQYF
TGCAGCGTTGAAGAGCGGGATACGCAGTATTTT
>-|TRBJ2-2|14|-|TRBV12-3/TRBV12-4
CASSWLAGTGELFF
TGTGCCAGCAGTTGGCTAGCTGGAACCGGGGAGCTGTTTTTT
>-|TRBJ2-2|15|TRBD1|TRBV20-1
CSARGGTGDSGELFF
TGCAGTGCCAGGGGGGGGACAGGGGATTCCGGGGAGCTGTTTTTT
>few|TRBJ2-7|15|TRBD2|TRBV2
CASSEVAGGPSGQYF
TGTGCCAGCAGTGAAGTGGCGGGAGGGCCCTCCGGTCAGTACTTC
>-|TRBJ1-5|14|TRBD1|TRBV12-3/TRBV12-4
CASSWTGVEQPQHF
TGTGCCAGCAGTTGGACAGGGGTTGAGCAGCCCCAGCATTTT
>-|TRBJ2-3|11|-|TRBV12-3/TRBV12-4
CASRWLDTQYF
TGTGCCAGCAGATGGTTGGATACGCAGTATTTT
>many|TRBJ2-7|13|-|TRBV10-3
CAISLERAYEQYF
TGTGCCATCAGTTTGGAGCGGGCCTACGAGCAGTACTTC
>many|TRBJ1-2|12|-|TRBV7-2
CASSLGPYGYTF
TGTGCCAGCAGCTTAGGACCGTATGGCTACACCTTC
>few|TRBJ2-5|14|-|TRBV4-1
CASSQEYSQETQYF
TGCGCCAGCAGCCAAGAATACAGTCAAGAGACCCAGTACTTC
>few|TRBJ1-5|16|TRBD1|TRBV4-1
CASSLFLGQSNQPQHF
TGCGCCAGCAGCCTCTTTTTGGGACAGAGCAATCAGCCCCAGCATTTT